This T cell receptor beta chain is from a study of shared T cell receptors in the human thymus. Trimming took off 4 bases at V and 0 bases at J, with 14 bases between the two ends. This CDR3 contains 16 residues. Per germline, CDR1 SGHAT and CDR2 FQNNGV. Measured with immunoSEQ multiplex PCR; TCRdb has only the in-frame clones, and not every one. The sample has more than 300,000 clones; 85% to 95% are singletons. This sequence joins TRBV11-2 and TRBJ2-3, with D possibly TRBD2 on 6 matching bases. The sequence was collected from a human donor. Sequencing was done on a sample of thymocytes. This CDR3 reads CASSYGERVSTDTQYF. The CDR3 DNA is TGTGCCAGCAGCTACGGCGAGCGGGTTAGCACAGATACGCAGTATTTT.